The rows below give T cell receptor beta chains drawn from one sample of a study of PD-1 blockade in classical Hodgkin lymphoma. Sequenced by immunoSEQ multiplex PCR; TCRdb stores in-frame clones only, minus some. The sample consists of 110,000 or so clones, around 89% of them appearing once. The sample in question was peripheral blood mononuclear cells (PBMCs), obtained before the second cycle of nivolumab. The receptors were sampled from a human donor with classical Hodgkin lymphoma. CDR3s include the opening cysteine and the closing phenylalanine or tryptophan. Each record gives: clone size, J gene, D gene, V gene, CDR3 DNA, CDR3 protein. A D gene is named only where the DNA matches it firmly. A clone size is listed for some rows: how often the clone was seen (once, few, many), or a class if it is expanded.

.	TRBJ2-1	TRBD2	TRBV18	TGTGCCAGCTCACCACCGCCGGCGGGGGCCTACAATGAGCAGTTCTTC	CASSPPPAGAYNEQFF
.	TRBJ2-2	.	TRBV9	TGTGCCAGCAGCCCCTTCGCCGGGGAGCTGTTTTTT	CASSPFAGELFF
.	TRBJ1-4	.	TRBV27	TGTGCCAGCAGTTTATCGGTTGGGGGCACTAATGAAAAACTGTTTTTT	CASSLSVGGTNEKLFF
.	TRBJ1-4	.	TRBV10-3	TGTGCCATCAGTGACTACTCGAGCGGGACGCATGAAAAACTGTTTTTT	CAISDYSSGTHEKLFF
.	TRBJ2-3	TRBD2	TRBV5-4	TGTGCCAGCAGCTTCGGCCTAGCGGGAACCGGAGGCACAGATACGCAGTATTTT	CASSFGLAGTGGTDTQYF
.	TRBJ2-3	.	TRBV11-2	TGTGCCAGCAGCTTAGCTTCTAGTTGGGGGTCCGATACGCAGTATTTT	CASSLASSWGSDTQYF
.	TRBJ1-5	.	TRBV27	TGTGCCAGCAGTATTAGCAATCAGCCCCAGCATTTT	CASSISNQPQHF
.	TRBJ2-5	.	TRBV4-2	TGTGCCAGCAGCCAAGTTCCTGGTCGCCAAGAGACCCAGTACTTC	CASSQVPGRQETQYF
.	TRBJ1-2	.	TRBV18	TGTGCCAGCTCACCATCCGTCCGGGGGGACTCTAACTATGGCTACACCTTC	CASSPSVRGDSNYGYTF
.	TRBJ2-3	.	TRBV5-8	TGTGCCTCCTCCCTCAGGACTTCAGATACGCAGTATTTT	CASSLRTSDTQYF
.	TRBJ2-1	.	TRBV6-6	TGTGCCAGCAGTTCTGAGTTTGAGCAGTTCTTC	CASSSEFEQFF
.	TRBJ2-2	.	TRBV5-1	TGCGCCAGCACCTCTAGGGGGTCGACCGGGGAGCTGTTTTTT	CASTSRGSTGELFF
.	TRBJ1-1	.	TRBV4-1	TGCGCCAGCAGCCAACAGGGGTTGAACACTGAAGCTTTCTTT	CASSQQGLNTEAFF
.	TRBJ2-7	.	TRBV7-2	TGTGCCAGCAGCCAACCTCCCTCCTACGAGCAGTACTTC	CASSQPPSYEQYF
.	TRBJ2-7	TRBD2	TRBV18	TGTGCCAGCTCACCCATCGGACTAGCTCTGGAGCAGTACTTC	CASSPIGLALEQYF
.	TRBJ2-7	.	TRBV9	TGTGCCAGCAGCGTAGCTCCGGGAGAGAACTACGAGCAGTACTTC	CASSVAPGENYEQYF
.	TRBJ2-7	.	TRBV6-5	TGTGCCAGCAGTTACTCGAAGTCACCGGGGACCTACGAGCAGTACTTC	CASSYSKSPGTYEQYF
.	TRBJ2-7	.	TRBV5-4	TGTGCCAGCAGCCCGGACACGATTTTGGTCCAGAAGCAGTACTTC	CASSPDTILVQKQYF
.	TRBJ2-7	TRBD1	TRBV19	TGTGCCAGTACCCCAATATGGGGGACAGGCCGTTACGAGCAGTACTTC	CASTPIWGTGRYEQYF
.	TRBJ1-2	.	TRBV5-1	TGCGCCAGCAGGATCCCCATGGGGGCAAAAGATGGCTACACCTTC	CASRIPMGAKDGYTF
.	TRBJ1-5	.	TRBV7-9	TGTGCCACGTCCGATCAACAGGGAAAGATCAATCAGCCCCAGCATTTT	CATSDQQGKINQPQHF
.	TRBJ2-7	.	TRBV6-5	TGTGCCAGCAGTTTGGGACGGCTAACAAATTACGAGCAGTACTTC	CASSLGRLTNYEQYF
.	TRBJ2-7	.	TRBV5-1	TGCGCCAGCAGCTTGGGGGGCCCTTCCTACGAGCAGTACTTC	CASSLGGPSYEQYF
.	TRBJ2-1	.	TRBV6-1	TGTGCCAGCGGTGAGTCCCCCGTCAATGAGCAGTTCTTC	CASGESPVNEQFF
once	TRBJ2-7	TRBD1	TRBV19	TGTGCCAGTTCACCGGGGACAGGGCTTGAGCAGTACTTC	CASSPGTGLEQYF
.	TRBJ2-7	TRBD1	TRBV28	TGTGCCAGCAGTTTTGGGACAGGGACATACGAGCAGTACTTC	CASSFGTGTYEQYF
.	TRBJ2-3	.	TRBV19	TGTGCCAGTAGTATAGGAGGAAGCTCTCGCACAGATACGCAGTATTTT	CASSIGGSSRTDTQYF
.	TRBJ1-2	.	TRBV6-5	TGTGCCAGCAGACTCACTGCTCCCTCCTATGGCTACACCTTC	CASRLTAPSYGYTF
.	TRBJ2-2	.	TRBV6-5	TGTGCCAGCAGTTACATCTTGGGTGCGACCGGGGAGCTGTTTTTT	CASSYILGATGELFF
.	TRBJ1-2	.	TRBV13	TGTGCCAGCAGCCCCCTCCGGGATTCTAACTATGGCTACACCTTC	CASSPLRDSNYGYTF
.	TRBJ1-2	TRBD1	TRBV10-3	TGTGCCATCAGTGGTACAGGGGAGGGATATGGCTACACCTTC	CAISGTGEGYGYTF
.	TRBJ1-1	.	TRBV25-1	TGTGCCAGCAGTCGGACCGGAGCCACTGAAGCTTTCTTT	CASSRTGATEAFF
.	TRBJ2-1	TRBD2	TRBV4-1	TGCGCCAGCAGCCCGCGTGGGGCAGCGGGAGGATCTGAGCAGTTCTTC	CASSPRGAAGGSEQFF
.	TRBJ2-7	TRBD2	TRBV6-5	TGTGCCAGCAGGGCTGGGACTATGGAGCAGTACTTC	CASRAGTMEQYF
.	TRBJ2-1	TRBD2	TRBV19	TGTGCCAGTAGTATTTGGCTAGCGGGAGTAAATGAGCAGTTCTTC	CASSIWLAGVNEQFF
once	TRBJ2-1	.	TRBV27	TGTGCCAGCAGTTCGCTTAACAGGGACCATGAGCAGTTCTTC	CASSSLNRDHEQFF
once	TRBJ2-2	.	TRBV25-1	TGTGCCAGCAGTGAATTGGCCGGGGAGCTGTTTTTT	CASSELAGELFF
.	TRBJ2-7	.	TRBV18	TGTGCCAGCTCACCTAAACAGATCGAGCAGTACTTC	CASSPKQIEQYF
.	TRBJ2-5	.	TRBV11-2	TGTGCCAGCAGCCCCTTTTCCCCAAGGCCCTCCCAGTACTTC	CASSPFSPRPSQYF
.	TRBJ1-1	.	TRBV6-1	TGTGCCAGCAGTGTTGTTGCAGGGAAGAACACTGAAGCTTTCTTT	CASSVVAGKNTEAFF
.	TRBJ1-5	.	TRBV19	TGTGCCAGTAGTATTTTCCCGGGACGAAATCAGCCCCAGCATTTT	CASSIFPGRNQPQHF
.	TRBJ2-6	.	TRBV15	TGTGCCACCAGCTCGGGACTCACCACCTCTGGGGCCAACGTCCTGACTTTC	CATSSGLTTSGANVLTF
.	TRBJ1-5	.	TRBV30	TGTGCCTGGAGTGAACCGGGCCCTCAGCCCCAGCATTTT	CAWSEPGPQPQHF
once	TRBJ2-2	.	TRBV19	TGTGCCAGTAGTAGGGCAGGGGAGGGAACCGGGGAGCTGTTTTTT	CASSRAGEGTGELFF
.	TRBJ2-2	.	TRBV19	TGTGCCAGTAGTCCCTCGGCAGGGATGCTCAGGACCGGGGAGCTGTTTTTT	CASSPSAGMLRTGELFF
.	TRBJ2-7	.	TRBV19	TGTGCCAGTAGTCCGACCTTTGGGCCGGAATACGAGCAGTACTTC	CASSPTFGPEYEQYF
.	TRBJ1-1	.	TRBV19	TGTGCCAGTAGTATGGGGACCGACCCGTACACTGAAGCTTTCTTT	CASSMGTDPYTEAFF
.	TRBJ1-2	.	TRBV5-4	TGTGCCAGCAGCTCCGAGAGCTATGGCTATGGCTACACCTTC	CASSSESYGYGYTF
few	TRBJ1-2	TRBD1	TRBV28	TGTGCCAGCAGTCCTCCGGGGACAGGGAACTATGGCTACACCTTC	CASSPPGTGNYGYTF
.	TRBJ2-1	TRBD2	TRBV7-9	TGTGCCAGCAGCTTTGGACTAGCGGGAGTCCACCCTGAGCAGTTCTTC	CASSFGLAGVHPEQFF
once	TRBJ2-2	TRBD2	TRBV6-6	TGTGCCAGCAGTATGACTAGCGGGGGGACCGGGGAGCTGTTTTTT	CASSMTSGGTGELFF
once	TRBJ1-1	.	TRBV4-1	TGCGCCAGCAGCCTAGGTACTGAAGCTTTCTTT	CASSLGTEAFF
.	TRBJ2-1	.	TRBV9	TGTGCCAGCAGCGTAGGGGGGAGTTACAACAATGAGCAGTTCTTC	CASSVGGSYNNEQFF